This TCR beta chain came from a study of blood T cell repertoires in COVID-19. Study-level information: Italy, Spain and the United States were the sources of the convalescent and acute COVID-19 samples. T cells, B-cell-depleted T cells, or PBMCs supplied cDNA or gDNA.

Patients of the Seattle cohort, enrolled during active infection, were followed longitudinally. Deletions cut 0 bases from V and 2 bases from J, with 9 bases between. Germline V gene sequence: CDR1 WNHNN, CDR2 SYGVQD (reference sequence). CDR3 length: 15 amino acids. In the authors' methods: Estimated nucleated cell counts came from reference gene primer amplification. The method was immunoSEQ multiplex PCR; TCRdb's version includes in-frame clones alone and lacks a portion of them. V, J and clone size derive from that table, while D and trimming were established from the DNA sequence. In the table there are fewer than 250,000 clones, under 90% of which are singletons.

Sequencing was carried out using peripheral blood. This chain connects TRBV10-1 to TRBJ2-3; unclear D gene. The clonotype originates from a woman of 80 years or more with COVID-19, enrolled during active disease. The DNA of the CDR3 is TGCGCCAGCAGTGAGTCATCTGCGAACACAGATACGCAGTATTTT. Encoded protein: CASSESSANTDTQYF.